These 22 T cell receptor beta chains originate from one sample sequenced in a study of T cells in Graves' hyperthyroidism and ophthalmopathy. From RNA transcripts, TCR beta CDR3 regions were amplified. With the HTBI primer set, the TCR CDR3 went through a first round of RT-PCR. TCRdb independently ran MiXCR on the multiplex PCR reads; one entry per CDR3 protein. The sample records hundreds of thousands of distinct CDR3 sequences, roughly 17% being singletons. The material sequenced was blood. These receptors originate from a woman aged 18 to 35 with Graves' hyperthyroidism.

In this sample, this clonotype turned up many times. The J gene is TRBJ2-3, the V gene TRBV24-1; D gene uncertain. Germline V lookup: CDR1 KGHDR, CDR2 SFDVKD. The CDR3 extends over 16 amino acids. Trimming left V 1 base short and J 4 bases short, with 14 bases between. In DNA, the CDR3 is TGTGCCACCAGTGATTTCAGAAAGGGCAGGTCAGATACGCAGTATTTT. Translating it yields CATSDFRKGRSDTQYF.

This clonotype was seen at least ten times. The chain joins TRBV27 to TRBJ2-5; 7 bases match TRBD1. This CDR3 spans 14 amino acids. The V segment lost 5 bases and the J segment 2 bases; nucleotides outside the gene matches: 5. Germline loops: CDR1 MNHEY, CDR2 SMNVEV (reference sequence). CDR3: CASSKQGHQETQYF. The CDR3 coding sequence is TGTGCCAGCAGTAAACAGGGGCATCAAGAGACCCAGTACTTC.

Concerning this clonotype itself: One end of the junction does not line up with germline, which may come from a read error. This chain connects TRBV4-1 to TRBJ1-4, with a possible D match to TRBD1 (5 bases). This CDR3 comprises 17 residues. Germline V CDR1 and CDR2: MGHRA, YSYEKL. The CDR3 spells CASSQEFLRAGGEKLFF. CDR3 sequence (DNA): TGTGCCAGCAGCCAAGAATTCTTAAGGGCCGGGGGAGAAAAACTGTTTTTT.

The rearrangement uses TRBV12-3 or TRBV12-4 and TRBJ1-2; no firm D call. The CDR3 totals 18 residues. Trimming took 5 bases from V and 0 from J, leaving 22 bases between them. The CDR3 bases are TGTGCCAGCAGTCCCTGGGAGGGCGGAAACCATGCTAACTATGGCTACACCTTC. Protein product: CASSPWEGGNHANYGYTF.

This clonotype occurred once. The CDR3 coding sequence is TGCAGCGTTCAAGGTGGGGGACAGGGCTCCTACGAGCAGTACTTC. This sequence encodes CSVQGGGQGSYEQYF. V gene TRBV29-1 combines with J gene TRBJ2-7; 9 bases agree with TRBD1. The CDR3 length is 15 residues. V gave up 5 bases and J gave up 0 bases; unmatched junction bases: 8. Germline V gene sequence: CDR1 SQVTM, CDR2 ANQGSEA.

In its sample, this clonotype was seen a few times. This rearrangement joins TRBV15 to TRBJ1-1; possibly TRBD1 for D (5 bases). Trimming pared 5 bases from V and 6 bases from J, leaving 16 bases between. The germline V gene has CDR1 LNHNV and CDR2 YYDKDF (reference sequence). The CDR3 is 14 amino acids. CDR3: CATSGPREDAEAFF. CDR3 nucleotides: TGTGCCACCAGCGGTCCCAGGGAGGACGCTGAAGCTTTCTTT.

Concerning this clonotype: This likely comes from a read error, as the CDR3 has no conserved phenylalanine or tryptophan at its end. The CDR3 region has the DNA TGTGCCAGCAGAGGGACAGGGGGATTCACAGATACGCAGTATTCT. Amino acid sequence: CASRGTGGFTDTQYS. The chain recombines TRBV2 with TRBJ2-3; 11 bases agree with TRBD1. V shed 6 bases, J shed 2 bases, and the junction held 4 bases outside the gene matches. Germline CDR1 reads SNHLY; CDR2 reads FYNNEI. The CDR3 is 15 residues long.

The chain is built from TRBV6-2 or TRBV6-3 and TRBJ1-1, with D possibly TRBD1 on 5 matching bases. V shed 6 bases and J shed 0 bases, with 20 bases lying between them. Germline assignment: CDR1 MNHEY and CDR2 SVGEGT. The CDR3 contains 17 residues. CDR3 amino acids: CASSSFPFTGLNTEAFF. In DNA form, the CDR3 reads TGTGCCAGCAGCTCCTTCCCCTTTACAGGTTTGAACACTGAAGCTTTCTTT.

This clonotype was seen repeatedly, ten times or more. V usage is TRBV10-1 and J usage is TRBJ2-1, with D maybe TRBD2 (5 bases). CDR1 is WNHNN, CDR2 SYGVQD, per germline (reference sequence). The CDR3 contains 14 residues. With 5 bases removed from V and 9 bases from J, the gap between germline ends came to 17 bases. The CDR3: CASSPALAGGEQFF. CDR3 coding DNA: TGCGCCAGCAGTCCGGCCCTAGCAGGAGGTGAGCAGTTCTTC.

The V gene is TRBV7-2, the J gene TRBJ2-7; possibly TRBD1 or TRBD2 for D (6 bases each). V shed 6 bases and J shed 4 bases, with 22 bases lying between them. This CDR3 is 16 amino acids long. Germline loops: CDR1 SGHTA, CDR2 FQGNSA. CDR3 in DNA: TGTGCCAGCAGTCGATGGAGGGGACAACTAGGGTACGAGCAGTACTTC. This encodes CASSRWRGQLGYEQYF.

The gene calls are TRBV19 and TRBJ1-6; D might be TRBD1 (5 bases). Germline V gene sequence: CDR1 LNHDA, CDR2 SQIVND (reference sequence). The V and J ends lost 6 bases and 7 bases respectively, with 13 bases between them. This CDR3 region has 14 residues. The DNA for the CDR3 is TGTGCCAGTAGCGGGGCAGGGAGGAATTCACCCCTCCACTTT. It encodes CASSGAGRNSPLHF.

The chain carries TRBV18 and TRBJ2-7; weak D call: TRBD1 (6 bases). CDR3 size: 13 residues. With 0 bases removed from V and 3 bases from J, the gap between germline ends came to 6 bases. Germline CDR1 is KGHSH and CDR2 is LQKENI. In DNA form, the CDR3 reads TGTGCCAGCTCACCACCGGGACACTACGAGCAGTACTTC. Translation: CASSPPGHYEQYF. The whole variable domain, remainder taken from reference TRBV18 and TRBJ2-7, is NAGVMQNPRHLVRRRGQEARLRCSPMKGHSHVYWYRQLPEEGLKFMVYLQKENIIDESGMPKERFSAEFPKEGPSILRIQQVVRGDSAAYFCASSPPGHYEQYFGPGTRLTVT.

This clonotype showed up many times. The chain links TRBV28 to TRBJ1-5; D call uncertain. V lost 5 bases and J lost 0, with 17 bases in between. This CDR3 comprises 17 residues. Germline-derived CDR1 and CDR2 are MDHEN and SYDVKM. The CDR3 bases are TGTGCCAGCAGTATCCCGTGGGGAGGATATAGCAATCAGCCCCAGCATTTT. It codes for CASSIPWGGYSNQPQHF.

The rearrangement links TRBV20-1 to TRBJ2-2, with 10 bases that match TRBD2. CDR1 is DFQATT, CDR2 SNEGSKA, per germline (reference sequence). V was clipped by 4 bases and J by 5 bases; unmatched bases: 4. CDR3 length equals 14 residues. CDR3 amino acids: CSAKAGGPTGELFF. For the CDR3, the DNA is TGCAGTGCTAAAGCGGGGGGGCCTACCGGGGAGCTGTTTTTT.

Ten or more counts support this clonotype. The V call is TRBV13, the J call TRBJ1-2, with no clear D. This CDR3 is 13 amino acids long. Per the germline V gene, CDR1 is PRHDT and CDR2 is FYEKMQ (reference sequence). V dropped 5 bases and J dropped 3 bases, with 10 bases sitting between them. CDR3 DNA: TGTGCCAGCAGCCGCGGTCGGGACTATGGCTACACCTTC. It codes for CASSRGRDYGYTF.

This clonotype was recorded many times. V usage is TRBV11-3 and J usage is TRBJ2-7, with a weak D call TRBD2 (6 bases). V dropped 5 bases and J dropped 0 bases, with 11 bases sitting between them. This CDR3 region has 14 residues. Germline V gives CDR1 SGHNT, CDR2 YENEEA. CDR3 bases: TGTGCCAGCAGCCGTGGGGGGACCTCCTACGAGCAGTACTTC. Translation: CASSRGGTSYEQYF.

In this sample, this clonotype turned up a few times. The chain uses TRBV6-1 and TRBJ2-7; the D call may be TRBD1 or TRBD2 (5 bases each). This CDR3 is built from 15 residues. Germline assignment: CDR1 MNHNS and CDR2 SASEGT. The ends were cut back, 5 bases at V and 2 bases at J, with 16 bases in the middle. The CDR3 reads CASSMGWGFAYEQYF. CDR3 in DNA: TGTGCCAGCAGTATGGGGTGGGGGTTCGCCTACGAGCAGTACTTC.

There are many counts of this clonotype. This chain uses TRBV12-3 or TRBV12-4 with TRBJ2-7, with D possibly being TRBD1 (6 bases). There are 13 residues in the CDR3. Trimming took 6 bases from V and 2 from J, leaving 11 bases between them. CDR3 DNA sequence: TGTGCCAGCAGGGGACAAAATGCCTACGAGCAGTACTTC. This sequence encodes CASRGQNAYEQYF.

This clonotype has more than one count but fewer than ten. The rearrangement uses TRBV19 and TRBJ2-7, with 10 bases lining up with TRBD2. J gave up 2 bases and V 6 bases, and 7 bases lay outside the gene matches. The CDR3 length is 15 residues. CDR1 and CDR2 (germline): LNHDA, SQIVND (reference sequence). CDR3 nucleotide sequence: TGTGCCAGTAGCTTTAGCGGGGGGCTCGCCTACGAGCAGTACTTC. Its protein product is CASSFSGGLAYEQYF.

This clonotype was seen only a few times. This rearrangement joins TRBV10-3 to TRBJ1-4; 7 bases are a match to TRBD1. J was trimmed by 8 bases and V by 3 bases; bases with no gene match: 12. Germline CDR1 is ENHRY and CDR2 is SYGVKD. The CDR3 consists of 16 residues. The DNA for the CDR3 is TGTGCCATCAGTGACCAACGACAGGGAGATTGGGAAAAACTGTTTTTT. Translation gives CAISDQRQGDWEKLFF.

This rearrangement joins TRBV9 to TRBJ2-3, with a possible D match to TRBD1 (5 bases). The CDR3 runs 17 residues. Germline CDR1 reads SGDLS; CDR2 reads YYNGEE. V lost 0 bases to trimming and J lost 6 bases, with 20 bases between them. The CDR3 DNA reads TGTGCCAGCAGCGTAGCTGGTGGGGCCGGCCTGCGGGATACGCAGTATTTT. Translation gives CASSVAGGAGLRDTQYF. Full variable domain (remainder filled in from reference TRBV9 and TRBJ2-3): DSGVTQTPKHLITATGQRVTLRCSPRSGDLSVYWYQQSLDQGLQFLIQYYNGEERAKGNILERFSAQQFPDLHSELNLSSLELGDSALYFCASSVAGGAGLRDTQYFGPGTRLTVL.

This chain connects TRBV6-1 to TRBJ1-2; no firm D call. Germline CDR1 MNHNS, CDR2 SASEGT. CDR3 size: 15 residues. V was trimmed by 2 bases and J by 8 bases, leaving 18 bases between them. CDR3 amino acids: CASSESVGGFGGYTF. CDR3 bases: TGTGCCAGCAGTGAATCTGTCGGTGGATTCGGGGGCTACACCTTC.